The source of this T cell receptor beta chain is a study of blood T cell repertoires in COVID-19 (dated by TCRdb to 2020 to 2022). Looking at the study overall: Samples from collaborators originated in the United States, Italy and Spain and spanned both the acute and convalescent phases of COVID-19. The prospective study material was composed of cDNA or gDNA derived from T cells, B-cell-depleted T cells, or PBMCs. The dataset comprised deeply sampled blood TCRbeta repertoires from subjects exposed to, actively infected with, or recovered from COVID-19. A freely available public database, intended as a resource for researchers studying the immune response to SARS-CoV-2, is where the repertoires were released. The samples were drawn from the first 160 participants of the ongoing ImmuneRACE study and from roughly 1,300 subjects provided by 6 global collaborators. The sample metadata nearly always contained a de-identified subject ID, COVID-19 status, age in years and sex. Where available, HLA class I and class II types were obtained from metadata supplied by the sample provider rather than from assay-based typing.

Each collaborating institution followed its own protocols to collect whole blood in K2EDTA tubes. Collaborator samples were shipped for TCRbeta analysis as frozen whole blood, isolated PBMCs, or DNA extracted from either sample type. In the germline V gene (reference sequence), CDR1 corresponds to MNHEY and CDR2 to SMNVEV. V is cut by 8 bases and J by 4 bases, and the space between the germline ends is 19 bases. Inclusive of the bounding cysteine and phenylalanine, the CDR3 is 15 residues long. CDR3 DNA is the only sequence kept; it has 45 bases, read in frame from the first base. Study-level results and caveats: Clinical and demographic metadata were provided uncurated, with the amount varying by source and participant.

Notes on this clone: It lacks a known antigen. Qualities for individual bases were not recorded, and no much larger clone is one base off.

TCRbeta CDR3 regions were amplified from genomic DNA by means of the immunoSEQ Assay, a bias-controlled multiplex PCR. Turning to the authors' computational methods: The number of nucleated cells in each sample was estimated by amplification of reference gene primers within the assay. To quantify the absolute abundance of each unique TCRbeta CDR3 rearrangement, sequence reads were collapsed and filtered. For each sample, productive Simpson clonality was calculated as the square root of Simpson's diversity index over productive rearrangements. TCRdb's version of the immuneACCESS table is confined to in-frame rearrangements and falls short of the full clone set. An unresolved V gene accounts for under half of the shortfall where checked; the remainder is of unknown origin. That table furnishes V, J and clone size, whereas the DNA furnished D and trimming. The sample profile shows about 200,000 clones; roughly 90% of them were found once. The ten largest clones add up to roughly 1.6% of the sample.

Sequenced: peripheral blood. The sequence came from a man aged 18 to 29 with active or convalescent COVID-19. The sequence joins TRBV27 to TRBJ2-3; TRBD2 is a possible D gene, resting on 7 matching bases. The bases are TGTGCCAGCTCCCGGAGGGGGGGGTCGTCAGATACGCAGTATTTT. It translates to CASSRRGGSSDTQYF.